This section outlines one T cell receptor (beta chain) sequence together with its context. This clone was seen a few times. Which antigen it targets is not known. Per-base quality was not reported, and no clone a single base away is much larger than it. The cohort was made up of hundreds of healthy bone marrow donors. At the time of sampling, every cohort member was nominally healthy, though immune exposures that went unrecorded were likely present. The donor tested CMV seropositive, placing the donor among the 250 to 300 seropositive members of the cohort. Every donor gave a peripheral blood sample, and the peripheral blood mononuclear cells from that sample were used for TCR beta sequencing. The Qiagen DNeasy Blood Extraction Kit was used to extract genomic DNA from the blood cell samples. The library relied on the immunoSEQ multiplex PCR assay. For the multiplex PCR, a mixture combining 60 forward primers for TCR Vbeta segments and 13 reverse primers for TCR Jbeta segments was used. A multiplex PCR assay on genomic DNA amplified the CDR3 region of rearranged TCR beta genes. Amplified TCR beta libraries were sequenced as 87-base-pair reads on the Illumina HiSeq System. In the authors' own workflow: A later analysis counted approximately 74 million unique TCR beta chains across the 650 to 800 repertoires, and around 12 million of these chains were shared by at least two donors. Raw reads were error-corrected and collapsed into unique sequences by a nearest-neighbor algorithm in which closely related sequences were merged to remove PCR and sequencing errors. V, D and J gene segments were assigned by aligning CDR3 sequences to IMGT reference sequences. Each retained sequence needed at least a six-nucleotide match to both a V gene segment and a J gene segment. Rearrangements were classified as productive when the CDR3 lacked stop codons and remained in frame with V and J, and all other rearrangements were classified as non-productive. CDR3 was defined according to IMGT convention as the region running from the second conserved V-encoded cysteine to the conserved J-encoded phenylalanine. The earlier analysis of 450 to 750 of the donors excluded any sequence lacking an unambiguous match to a single V gene segment. An earlier analysis of fewer than 750 of the donors called V segments functional above 56.7% productive rearrangements and segregating when the between-donor standard deviation exceeded 5%. A statistical classification framework was built for diagnosing cytomegalovirus status from the catalog of TCR beta chain sequences. In a later analysis, V and J genes were assigned by comparing TCR nucleotide sequences against IMGT/GENE-DB human TR gene sequences. The TCRdist pipeline was used in a later analysis to assign CDR3 sequences and most-parsimonious VDJ recombination scenarios. A later analysis defined each TCR beta chain by its CDR3 amino acid sequence plus V-gene family, and excluded reads lacking a unique V-gene family. To address suspected cross-contamination and a sequencing artifact, a later analysis removed 592 highly shared, low-generation-probability nucleotide sequences. A later analysis calculated a clonal expansion index for each public chain from normalized within-repertoire ranks of inferred template counts. In a later analysis, generation probabilities were computed with a VDJ recombination model fitted to out-of-frame rearrangements, and the resulting probabilities were checked against IGoR. In a later analysis, hypergeometric tests were used to score TCR-TCR, TCR-HLA and TCR-CMV co-occurrence, with a repertoire-size bias correction applied to TCR pairs. To estimate false discovery rates, a later analysis permuted the HLA or CMV assignments 20 times. In a later analysis, co-occurring TCRs were grouped using DBSCAN, and TCRdist sequence similarity was added for clustering within HLA-allele-positive subsets. Repertoires with fewer than 30,000 or more than 120,000 public chains were left out of co-occurrence clustering, as were four to six repertoires with anomalous nucleotide sharing. This is the immuneACCESS table as TCRdb keeps it, with only in-frame sequences that have V and J called. A part of the clones is gone; compared with another copy, unresolved V genes explain less than half, and the rest is unexplained. V and J calls and clone size are as listed in that table; D and trimming were resolved from the DNA. The sample records about 200,000 clones, 82% of which are singletons. The top ten hold 5.5% to 7% of the sample.

Measured from the cysteine to the phenylalanine, the CDR3 is 11 residues long. This entry keeps only the CDR3 DNA: 33 bases, framed from base 1. The junction shows trimming of 8 bases on V and 7 bases on J, plus 9 bases between the germline ends. CDR1 and CDR2 are read off the germline V gene as MDHEN and SYDVKM. This entry comes from a study of cytomegalovirus exposure and HLA in healthy donors (dated by TCRdb to between 2016 and 2019). Some background on the complete study: According to an earlier analysis of 550 to 700 of the donors, roughly 180 million T cells yielded roughly 110 million unique TCR beta sequences and approximately 280 Gb of sequence data. Approximately 300 gigabases of sequencing data and approximately 92 million unique TCR sequences made up an early release that covered approximately 700 HLA-typed donors. Of the approximately 400 genotyped donors, around 81% fell in the genetic ancestry cluster associated with self-reported Caucasian donors. The study aimed to test whether signatures of past pathogen exposure could be identified by cataloging public T cell receptors. The study used immunosequencing to profile the T cell repertoires of hundreds of subjects and linked those repertoires to cytomegalovirus serostatus. A separate validation cohort of 100 to 150 different subjects was used in addition to the roughly 620-subject first cohort. The study combined high-throughput TCR immunosequencing, statistical association of individual TCRs with disease status, and machine learning to predict cytomegalovirus infection status. To study patterns of TCR occurrence, a later analysis re-analyzed previously published TCR beta repertoires from 650 to 750 donors and added high-resolution HLA genotyping. The later analysis used no new phenotypic data to find candidate immune exposures, relying instead on TCR beta sequences and their occurrence across donors. An earlier analysis of around 580 of the donors used high-throughput TCR beta sequencing to judge whether each TCR beta V gene segment behaved as functional or pseudogenic. Donor age, sex, ethnicity and CMV serostatus were collected together with the repertoire data. Genome-wide SNP genotypes for about three fifths of the roughly 700 donors were used in a later genetic analysis, which treated that subset as a discovery cohort. All discovery cohort repertoires had been generated on a single sequencing platform. Both class I and class II loci were covered by HLA typing, at four-digit resolution. Typing coverage differed by locus: A, B, C, DRB1 and DQB1 were typed in roughly 620-630 donors, DQA1 in about 500, DPA1 in approximately 600, and DPB1 in just under 490. Roughly 5 DR-DQ haplotypes were handled as single units for association and clustering because linkage in the cohort was strong. Across 398 genotyped donors of the cohort, an average of about 240,000 unique TCR beta nucleotide sequences per donor were sequenced, and roughly 20% of those sequences were non-productive. Overall results and qualifications from the work: In both the original and validation cohorts, the classifier was reported to diagnose cytomegalovirus status with high specificity and sensitivity. A further reported finding was that TCR beta sequences accurately predicted the HLA-A and HLA-B alleles for most subjects in the first cohort. Because counts were too low, some 17 rarely observed V segments, including chromosome 9 orphons, were excluded from the earlier analysis of 587 of the donors. Because the 87-base-pair reads could not distinguish some IMGT-functional V segments, including TRBV6-2 and TRBV6-3, those segments were excluded. A cluster of highly shared sequence variants was judged likely to represent a technical artifact of the sequencing pipeline. In vitro tests confirmed that three of the cytomegalovirus-associated TCR beta chains recognize cytomegalovirus antigens. Linkage disequilibrium might explain the correlated functional status among segregating V segments, but an unknown experimental factor could not be ruled out. The authors suggested that the approach could potentially be generalized to other disease states and immunological phenotypes. In a later analysis, HLA-associated TCR beta chains showed more clonal expansion and lower generation probabilities than non-associated chains that were equally common. Most TCR sequences were seen in very few donors, while some public TCRs were found in many individuals. Because HLA typing was unavailable for some donors at each locus, only the typed subset was used in association tests. A later analysis reported that several top co-occurrence clusters appeared linked to parvovirus B19, influenza, CMV and Epstein-Barr virus. In a later analysis, most CMV-associated TCR beta chains were found to appear HLA-restricted, with HLA associations seemingly driven largely by CMV exposure. Only TCR beta chains were sequenced in this cohort, and the absence of alpha or paired-chain data limited detectable features. When HLA alleles, especially DR and DQ, strongly co-occurred, TCR associations were difficult to assign to individual alleles. A total of roughly 160 TCR beta chains were listed by the study as associated with cytomegalovirus. In an earlier analysis of fewer than 750 of the donors, most TCR beta V segments were observed in productive rearrangements about 87% or about 30% of the time, broadly matching IMGT annotations. A later analysis associated 16,951 TCR beta sequences with specific HLA alleles at a false discovery rate of 0.05. For the cohort, immune exposure information was limited to CMV serostatus. In a later analysis, TCR association rates were found to vary across HLA loci, with the most associated TCRs seen for DRB1 alleles and the fewest for HLA-C alleles. The presence/absence analyses assumed that sequencing depth was roughly uniform across donors, and that assumption may not be true. According to a later genetic analysis, donors in an Asian-associated ancestry cluster had fewer N-insertions in productive TCRs than the approximately 630-donor mean. An association between a missense DCLRE1C variant and V-gene and J-gene trimming of TCR beta chains was found in a later genetic analysis and replicated in an independent cohort.

This TCR came from a woman aged 45 to 65 in good health and CMV-seropositive. The rearranged segments are TRBV28 and TRBJ1-5; 5 matching bases give a weak D call of TRBD1. The sample comprised PBMCs. The CDR3 region has the sequence CASAGGQPQHF. DNA sequence: TGTGCCAGCGCGGGGGGACAGCCCCAGCATTTT.